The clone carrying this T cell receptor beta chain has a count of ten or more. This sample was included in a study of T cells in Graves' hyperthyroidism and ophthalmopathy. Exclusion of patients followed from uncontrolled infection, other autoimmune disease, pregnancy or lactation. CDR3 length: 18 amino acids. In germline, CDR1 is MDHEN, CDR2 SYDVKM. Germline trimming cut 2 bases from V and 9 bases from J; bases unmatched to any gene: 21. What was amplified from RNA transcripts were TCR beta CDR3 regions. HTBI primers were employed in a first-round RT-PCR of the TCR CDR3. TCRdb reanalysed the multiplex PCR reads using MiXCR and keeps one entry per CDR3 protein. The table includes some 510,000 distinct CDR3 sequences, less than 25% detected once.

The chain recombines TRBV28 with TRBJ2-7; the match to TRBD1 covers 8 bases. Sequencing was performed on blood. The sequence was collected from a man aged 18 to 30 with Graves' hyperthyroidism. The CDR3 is CASSLPGTGGGRRLGQYF. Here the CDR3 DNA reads TGTGCCAGCAGTTTACCTGGGACAGGAGGAGGTCGACGGCTGGGGCAGTACTTC.